These T cell receptor beta chains were read from a single sample in a study of neurological immune-mediated disorders. TCRdb reprocessed the 5' RACE reads with MiXCR, giving one entry per CDR3 protein. The sample includes 50,000 to 80,000 distinct CDR3 sequences, almost 3.5% seen only once; the top ten take over 3.5%. The sample comprised PBMCs. The receptor set was obtained from a man aged 40-55 years with multiple sclerosis. Each CDR3 is given with its conserved first and last residue.

V,J,CDR3
TRBV20-1,TRBJ2-1,CSASRSSYNEQFF
TRBV7-6,TRBJ2-2,CASSLDSSGVNTGELFF
TRBV3-1,TRBJ1-2,CASSLQTTADEGYTF
TRBV6-2/TRBV6-3,TRBJ2-3,CASSPARGAKRDTQYF
TRBV5-1,TRBJ2-1,CASSLGQGANEQFF
TRBV6-5,TRBJ1-5,CASSTRDRGGQPQHF
TRBV20-1,TRBJ2-2,CSARDLTGGPYGELFF
TRBV3-1,TRBJ2-1,CASLAGRNEQFF
TRBV7-8,TRBJ1-5,CASSFGTGTNQPQHF
TRBV11-2,TRBJ2-3,CASSPRVLLDTQYF
TRBV5-1,TRBJ2-1,CASSSGTSGNEQFF
TRBV29-1,TRBJ1-2,CSVDPGMGYTF
TRBV6-5,TRBJ1-6,CASSLSGEYSTLNF
TRBV20-1,TRBJ2-3,CSAKPRLITSGRTTDTQYF
TRBV5-4,TRBJ1-2,CASSRDKTSEGYTF
TRBV5-1,TRBJ2-5,CASSFSSGVYQETQYF
TRBV7-9,TRBJ2-7,CASSFQDPFENEQYF
TRBV6-5,TRBJ2-7,CASTLGGSGEQYF
TRBV5-1,TRBJ1-4,CASSSDPPGGVEKLFF
TRBV12-3/TRBV12-4,TRBJ1-1,CASSNRAGDTEAFF
TRBV5-1,TRBJ1-1,CASSLVQRTNTEAFF
TRBV5-1,TRBJ2-2,CASIPALTGGPGSGELFF
TRBV6-1,TRBJ1-1,CASSRDSWAEAFF
TRBV10-3,TRBJ2-7,CAISESASGSYEQYF
TRBV12-3/TRBV12-4,TRBJ2-7,CASSSWTVAYEQYF
TRBV5-1,TRBJ1-2,CASSPSWDGKSYGYTF
TRBV9,TRBJ1-2,CASSAGTGGIAGYTF
TRBV20-1,TRBJ2-5,CSASPLAGVETQYF
TRBV5-1,TRBJ2-7,CASSLALRQGYEQYF
TRBV27,TRBJ1-1,CASSFGGVLNTEAFF
TRBV6-1,TRBJ1-1,CASSWTGTGTEAFF
TRBV20-1,TRBJ1-4,CSARADRGFNEKLFF
TRBV7-9,TRBJ1-6,CASSLGGTDNSPLHF
TRBV5-1,TRBJ2-1,CASRRGLAAYNEQFF
TRBV5-1,TRBJ1-1,CASSLGSIAFF
TRBV5-1,TRBJ1-1,CASRQGWLNTEAFF
TRBV5-6,TRBJ1-1,CASRKRGREAFF
TRBV6-5,TRBJ1-5,CASKGGLSQPQHF
TRBV3-1,TRBJ2-3,CASSLLETTDTQYF
TRBV19,TRBJ1-4,CASRQQATNEKLFF
TRBV12-3/TRBV12-4,TRBJ1-1,CASSPRTRVEGTEAFF
TRBV12-3/TRBV12-4,TRBJ2-7,CASSDDTYSYEQYF
TRBV7-2,TRBJ2-7,CASSSPDGHYEQYF
TRBV6-1,TRBJ1-5,CASSEQGRSNQPQHF
TRBV12-3/TRBV12-4,TRBJ2-5,CASSFPWTGQETQYF
TRBV27,TRBJ1-5,CASSSGTEAYQPQHF
TRBV3-1,TRBJ2-4,CASSQEAGKTGAIQYF
TRBV15,TRBJ1-1,CATSLQGSTEAFF
TRBV29-1,TRBJ1-2,CSVEGGHEGYGYTF
TRBV20-1,TRBJ2-7,CSASLPSALSSYEQYF
TRBV6-1,TRBJ1-1,CACSAREGRGNTEAFF
TRBV20-1,TRBJ2-7,CSARVAGRPYEQYF
TRBV20-1,TRBJ2-3,CSAPLPGGGKNTQYF
TRBV29-1,TRBJ2-3,CSVEKGSTDTQYF
TRBV24-1,TRBJ1-5,CATSDIRINQPQHF
TRBV20-1,TRBJ1-3,CSARDRVGGNTIYF
TRBV20-1,TRBJ2-5,CSARDPVGAETQYF
TRBV4-1,TRBJ2-2,CASSQEPGGDAGELFF
TRBV12-3/TRBV12-4,TRBJ2-1,CASRPPLGGGTGTRSYNEQFF